The clone carrying this T cell receptor beta chain was observed many times. Its cognate antigen is unknown. Previously described methods and listed TCR primers produced bulk TCR libraries. TCRdb redid the calling of the PCR reads with MiXCR, one entry per CDR3 protein. The data hold around 300,000 distinct CDR3 sequences, with roughly 24% observed a single time. The record originates from a study of molecular identifiers for immune sequencing clone quantification. Across the study: Across replicate runs, RNA obtained from about 19,000 or 110,000 naive CD8 cells was divided into five, with four undergoing sequencing.

This CDR3 spans 16 amino acids. With V trimmed by 3 bases and J by 4 bases, 7 bases remained unmatched. Germline assignment: CDR1 MDHEN and CDR2 SYDVKM. General study findings and limits: Highly expanded clone sizes could be underestimated by identical TCR molecules sharing a barcode.

V gene TRBV28 combines with J gene TRBJ1-5; 9 bases are a match to TRBD1. The sample was naive CD8+ T cells from blood, with Jurkat cell RNA spiked in. Noted subset: FACS-sorted CD8+CD4-CCR7+CD45RA+ naive T cells. The clonotype was recovered from a human donor in good health. Some libraries in this study had Jurkat cell RNA spiked in. The CDR3 DNA reads TGTGCCAGCAGTTTTCTAGGGACAGGGTGGAATCAGCCCCAGCATTTT. It yields the protein CASSFLGTGWNQPQHF.